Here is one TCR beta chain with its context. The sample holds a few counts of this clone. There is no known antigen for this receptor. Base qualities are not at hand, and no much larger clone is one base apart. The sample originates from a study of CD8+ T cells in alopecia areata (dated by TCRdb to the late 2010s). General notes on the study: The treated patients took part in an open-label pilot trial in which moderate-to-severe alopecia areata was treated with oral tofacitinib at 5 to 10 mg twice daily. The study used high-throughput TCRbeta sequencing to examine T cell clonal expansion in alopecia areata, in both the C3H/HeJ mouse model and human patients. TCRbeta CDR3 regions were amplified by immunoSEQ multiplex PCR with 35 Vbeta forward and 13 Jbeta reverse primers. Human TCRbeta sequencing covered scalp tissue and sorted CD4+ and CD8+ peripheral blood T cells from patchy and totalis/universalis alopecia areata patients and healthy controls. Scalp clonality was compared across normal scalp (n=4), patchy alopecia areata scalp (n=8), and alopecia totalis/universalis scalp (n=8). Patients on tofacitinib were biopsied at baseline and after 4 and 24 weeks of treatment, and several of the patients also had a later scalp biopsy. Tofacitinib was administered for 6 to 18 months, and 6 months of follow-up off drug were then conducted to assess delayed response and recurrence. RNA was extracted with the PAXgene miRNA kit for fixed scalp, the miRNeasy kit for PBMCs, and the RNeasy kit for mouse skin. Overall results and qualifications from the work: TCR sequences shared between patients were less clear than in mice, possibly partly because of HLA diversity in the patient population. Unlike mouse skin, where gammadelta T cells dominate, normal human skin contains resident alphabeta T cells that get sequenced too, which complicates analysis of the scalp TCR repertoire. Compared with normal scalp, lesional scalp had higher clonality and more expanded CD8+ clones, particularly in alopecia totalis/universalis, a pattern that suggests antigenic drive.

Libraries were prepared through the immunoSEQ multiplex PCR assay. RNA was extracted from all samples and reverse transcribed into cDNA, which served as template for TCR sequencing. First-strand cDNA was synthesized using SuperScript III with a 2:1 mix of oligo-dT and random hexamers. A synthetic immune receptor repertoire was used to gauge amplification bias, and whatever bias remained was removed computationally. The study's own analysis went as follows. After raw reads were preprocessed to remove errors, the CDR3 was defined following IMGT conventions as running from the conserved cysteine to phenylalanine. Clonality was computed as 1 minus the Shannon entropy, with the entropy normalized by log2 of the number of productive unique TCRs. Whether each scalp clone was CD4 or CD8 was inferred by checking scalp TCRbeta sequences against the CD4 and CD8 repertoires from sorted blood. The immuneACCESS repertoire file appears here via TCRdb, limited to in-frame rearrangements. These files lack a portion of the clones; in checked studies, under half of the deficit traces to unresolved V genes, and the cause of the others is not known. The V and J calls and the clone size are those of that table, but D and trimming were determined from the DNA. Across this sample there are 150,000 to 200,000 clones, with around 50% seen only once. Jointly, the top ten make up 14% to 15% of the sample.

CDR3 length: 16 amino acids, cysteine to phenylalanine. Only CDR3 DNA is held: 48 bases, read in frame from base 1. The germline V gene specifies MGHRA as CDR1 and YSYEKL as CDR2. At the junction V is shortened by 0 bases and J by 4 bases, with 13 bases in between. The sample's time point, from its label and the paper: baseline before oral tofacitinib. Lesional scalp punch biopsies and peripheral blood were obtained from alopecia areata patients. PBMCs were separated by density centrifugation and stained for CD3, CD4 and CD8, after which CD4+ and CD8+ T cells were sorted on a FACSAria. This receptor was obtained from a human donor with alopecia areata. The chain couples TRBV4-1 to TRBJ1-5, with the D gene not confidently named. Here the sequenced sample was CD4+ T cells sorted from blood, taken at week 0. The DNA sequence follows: TGCGCCAGCAGCCAAGATCGGAGGACGGGAAATCAGCCCCAGCATTTT. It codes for CASSQDRRTGNQPQHF.